Below are 19 T cell receptor beta chains sequenced from a single sample in a study of blood T cell repertoires in COVID-19. The protocol was immunoSEQ multiplex PCR, while the TCRdb copy is restricted to in-frame clones and leaves out a portion. The sample has 450,000 to 500,000 clones, approximately 90% seen once; the top ten hold 0.7%. Sequencing input: PBMCs or T cells enriched from blood (not recorded which). These TCRs come from a young woman who had recovered from COVID-19.

The genes are TRBV10-3 and TRBJ2-3, with no clear D. The length of the CDR3 is 14 residues. Germline V gene sequence: CDR1 ENHRY, CDR2 SYGVKD. V was cut by 6 bases and J by 1 base, with 11 bases left in between. The CDR3, as DNA: TGTGCCATCAGGAGCGCCCAAGGCACAGATACGCAGTATTTT. Residues: CAIRSAQGTDTQYF.

This clone appeared a single time. The gene calls are TRBV6-5 and TRBJ2-1, with TRBD1 identical over 8 bases. The V and J ends lost 8 bases and 3 bases, in that order; junction bases with no gene match: 6. Germline assignment: CDR1 MNHEY and CDR2 SVGAGI. The CDR3 has 14 amino acids. Written as DNA, the CDR3 is TGTGCCAGCGCCGTCGGACAGGGCTACAATGAGCAGTTCTTC. Translating gives CASAVGQGYNEQFF.

This clone was seen more than once but under ten times. The V call is TRBV3-1 (or the pseudogene TRBV3-2), the J call TRBJ1-5; D possibly corresponds to TRBD1 (5 bases). V lost 1 base, J lost 2 bases, and 12 bases lay in between. This CDR3 spans 16 amino acids. CDR1 is LGHDT, CDR2 YNNKEL, per germline (reference sequence). Here the CDR3 DNA reads TGTGCCAGCAGCCAAGGGGGGGACGGCGGCAATCAGCCCCAGCATTTT. Protein product: CASSQGGDGGNQPQHF.

This clone was observed once. V usage is TRBV28 and J usage is TRBJ2-2; weak D call: TRBD1 (7 bases). The CDR3 is made up of 15 amino acids. Germline CDR1 reads MDHEN; CDR2 reads SYDVKM. V was trimmed by 3 bases and J by 3 bases, leaving 11 bases between them. CDR3: CASSFGRGDTGELFF. The CDR3 DNA reads as TGTGCCAGCAGTTTTGGCAGGGGGGACACCGGGGAGCTGTTTTTT. The entire variable domain, with the rest obtained from reference TRBV28 and TRBJ2-2, is as follows: DVKVTQSSRYLVKRTGEKVFLECVQDMDHENMFWYRQDPGLGLRLIYFSYDVKMKEKGDIPEGYSVSREKKERFSLILESASTNQTSMYLCASSFGRGDTGELFFGEGSRLTVL.

CDR3 in DNA: TGTGCCACCAGTCTGGCGAACACTGAAGCTTTCTTT. Translation gives CATSLANTEAFF. This chain joins TRBV24-1 and TRBJ1-1, with D unresolved. The CDR3 loop spans 12 amino acids. The germline V and J ends were trimmed by 6 bases and 1 base, with 5 bases remaining between them. The germline V gene encodes CDR1 KGHDR and CDR2 SFDVKD.

The chain carries TRBV9 and TRBJ1-1; no clear D. Germline CDR1 reads SGDLS; CDR2 reads YYNGEE. Trimming pared 0 bases from V and 1 base from J, leaving 10 bases between. The CDR3 has 15 residues. CDR3: CASSVVEGGNTEAFF. CDR3 DNA: TGTGCCAGCAGCGTAGTTGAGGGAGGGAACACTGAAGCTTTCTTT.

The V gene is TRBV19, the J gene TRBJ2-1; TRBD2 is a possible D gene (5 bases). V shed 3 bases and J shed 8 bases, with 11 bases lying between them. Germline-derived CDR1 and CDR2 are LNHDA and SQIVND (reference sequence). The CDR3 covers 13 residues. CDR3 nucleotides: TGTGCCAGTAGTATCCGGGAACGGCATGAGCAGTTCTTC. It encodes CASSIRERHEQFF.

This sequence joins TRBV7-9 and TRBJ2-3, with D perhaps matching TRBD2 (5 bases). Germline V gene lookup returns CDR1 SEHNR and CDR2 FQNEAQ (reference sequence). V lost 3 bases, J lost 3 bases, and 7 bases lay in between. The CDR3 covers 13 residues. The CDR3 spells CASSFSGTDTQYF. The CDR3 DNA follows: TGTGCCAGCAGCTTCTCGGGGACAGATACGCAGTATTTT.

The chain uses TRBV30 and TRBJ1-1; D possibly corresponds to TRBD1 (5 bases). Germline CDR1 is GTSNPN and CDR2 is SVGIG (reference sequence). The length of the CDR3 is 13 residues. Trimming removed 1 base at V and 4 bases at J, with 10 bases between. CDR3 in amino acids: CAWSEQGSTEAFF. The CDR3 DNA sequence: TGTGCCTGGAGTGAGCAGGGTAGCACTGAAGCTTTCTTT.

This chain uses TRBV7-2 with TRBJ1-1; maybe TRBD1 (5 bases). Germline V gene data show CDR1 as SGHTA and CDR2 as FQGNSA. The germline V and J ends were trimmed by 5 bases and 5 bases, with 15 bases remaining between them. The CDR3 extends over 14 amino acids. The CDR3 here is CASSAGRGLTEAFF. In DNA form, the CDR3 reads TGTGCCAGCAGCGCAGGGCGGGGGTTGACTGAAGCTTTCTTT.

This clone has just one count. The chain carries TRBV3-1 (or the pseudogene TRBV3-2) and TRBJ1-2; possibly TRBD1 for D (6 bases). From germline, CDR1 is LGHDT and CDR2 YNNKEL (reference sequence). V was pared by 2 bases and J by 10 bases, with 23 bases between. The CDR3 contains 16 residues. The CDR3 region is CASSQQGSARVGDYTF. As DNA, the CDR3 is TGTGCCAGCAGCCAACAGGGGTCAGCTCGGGTCGGCGACTACACCTTC.

The chain carries TRBV2 and TRBJ1-1; D gene ambiguous. This CDR3 is 15 amino acids long. Germline-derived CDR1 and CDR2 are SNHLY and FYNNEI. Trimming shortened V by 5 bases and J by 2 bases, and 15 bases separated the two germline ends. The CDR3 DNA is TGTGCCAGCAGTCTATACACCGGGATAAACACTGAAGCTTTCTTT. Translating it yields CASSLYTGINTEAFF. Combining the CDR3 with reference TRBV2 and TRBJ1-1 gives the whole variable domain EPEVTQTPSHQVTQMGQEVILRCVPISNHLYFYWYRQILGQKVEFLVSFYNNEISEKSEIFDDQFSVERPDGSNFTLKIRSTKLEDSAMYFCASSLYTGINTEAFFGQGTRLTVV.

This chain connects TRBV6-5 to TRBJ1-3; tentative D call: TRBD1 (5 bases). Trimming removed 6 bases at V and 7 bases at J, with 13 bases between. Germline V gene sequence: CDR1 MNHEY, CDR2 SVGAGI. The CDR3 totals 13 residues. CDR3 amino acids: CASRLTVRNTIYF. The CDR3 DNA sequence: TGTGCCAGCAGGCTGACAGTGAGGAACACCATATATTTT.

The J gene is TRBJ2-3, the V gene TRBV7-2; D remains unclear. Per the germline V gene, CDR1 is SGHTA and CDR2 is FQGNSA. CDR3 length: 14 residues. Trimming removed 1 base at V and 4 bases at J, with 9 bases between. The CDR3, as DNA: TGTGCCAGCAGCTTAGGGCTGAGCGCAGATACGCAGTATTTT. It is translated as CASSLGLSADTQYF.

V and J are TRBV6-5 and TRBJ1-2, with D possibly TRBD1 on 6 matching bases. The CDR3 extends over 14 amino acids. V lost 6 bases, J lost 5 bases, and 16 bases lay in between. CDR1 and CDR2 (germline): MNHEY, SVGAGI. CDR3 sequence (DNA): TGTGCCAGCAGGCTGGACGGGACAAATTATGGCTACACCTTC. It translates to CASRLDGTNYGYTF.

Here the CDR3 reads CASSLFPGNTEAFF. The CDR3 nucleotides read TGTGCCAGCAGTTTATTCCCGGGGAACACTGAAGCTTTCTTT. The gene calls are TRBV27 and TRBJ1-1; D uncertain. With 1 base removed from V and 1 base from J, the gap between germline ends came to 7 bases. The germline V gene has CDR1 MNHEY and CDR2 SMNVEV (reference sequence). This CDR3 region has 14 residues.

The rearrangement links TRBV7-6 to TRBJ1-4; D uncertain. CDR1 SGHVS and CDR2 FNYEAQ come from the germline V gene. The CDR3 is made up of 13 amino acids. V dropped 5 bases and J dropped 8 bases, with 12 bases sitting between them. CDR3 region: CASSPGIGEKLFF. The CDR3 nucleotides are TGTGCCAGCAGCCCCGGGATTGGAGAAAAACTGTTTTTT.

The chain recombines TRBV5-1 with TRBJ2-7, with 10 bases matching TRBD1. Per the germline V gene, CDR1 is SGHRS and CDR2 is YFSETQ. This CDR3 comprises 15 residues. V trimming: 0 bases; J trimming: 5 bases; junction bases outside the gene matches: 5. CDR3 loop: CASSLGTGGINEQYF. The CDR3 coding sequence is TGCGCCAGCAGCTTGGGGACAGGGGGGATTAACGAGCAGTACTTC. Supplemented by reference TRBV5-1 and TRBJ2-7, the full variable domain reads KAGVTQTPRYLIKTRGQQVTLSCSPISGHRSVSWYQQTPGQGLQFLFEYFSETQRNKGNFPGRFSGRQFSNSRSEMNVSTLELGDSALYLCASSLGTGGINEQYFGPGTRLTVT.

The CDR3: CAGHPGGAYSNQPQHF. The CDR3 DNA reads TGTGCCGGTCATCCTGGGGGGGCTTATAGCAATCAGCCCCAGCATTTT. V and J are TRBV19 and TRBJ1-5, with D perhaps matching TRBD1 (6 bases). V shed 11 bases and J shed 0 bases, with 20 bases lying between them. The CDR3 runs to 16 residues. Germline V gene sequence: CDR1 LNHDA, CDR2 SQIVND (reference sequence).